The following is a T cell receptor (beta chain) sequence with its context. This entry comes from a study of blood T cell repertoires in COVID-19. There are 14 residues in the CDR3. CDR1 and CDR2 from the germline V gene are SGHRS and YFSETQ. V gave up 4 bases and J gave up 1 base; unmatched junction bases: 2. Repertoires were generated with immunoSEQ multiplex PCR, while TCRdb's copy carries only in-frame clones and drops some. The data show 58,000 or so clones, about 74% seen once. The sequencing input was peripheral blood. This chain connects TRBV5-1 to TRBJ2-7; TRBD2 agrees at 10 bases. The receptor's source is a woman aged 80 or over with acute or convalescent COVID-19. The DNA for the CDR3 is TGCGCCAGCAGCGTTAGCGGGAGGTCCTACGAGCAGTACTTC. This sequence encodes CASSVSGRSYEQYF.